What follows are 29 T cell receptor beta chains derived from one specimen sequenced in a study of cytomegalovirus exposure and HLA in healthy donors. Use of 60 Vbeta and 13 Jbeta primers characterized the PCR. Repertoires were generated with immunoSEQ multiplex PCR, while TCRdb's copy carries only in-frame clones and drops some. The sample carries 150,000 to 200,000 clones, approximately 78% recorded once. The sequenced sample consisted of PBMCs. Receptor source: a girl aged 2-10 years in good health and CMV-seropositive.

The rearrangement joins TRBV30 to TRBJ1-5; possibly TRBD1 for D (6 bases). CDR3 length equals 13 residues. The V gene's germline CDR1 is GTSNPN and CDR2 SVGIG (reference sequence). Trimming took off 7 bases at V and 2 bases at J, with 12 bases between the two ends. CDR3 bases: TGTGCCTTGTCCTCAGGGGGCAATCAGCCCCAGCATTTT. This sequence encodes CALSSGGNQPQHF.

This chain uses TRBV2 with TRBJ2-3; no firm D call. The CDR3 length is 13 residues. Trimming removed 0 bases at V and 5 bases at J, with 6 bases between. CDR1 SNHLY and CDR2 FYNNEI come from the germline V gene. The CDR3 region is CASSEALGDTQYF. CDR3 in DNA: TGTGCCAGCAGTGAAGCGCTCGGAGATACGCAGTATTTT.

This chain links TRBV11-2 with TRBJ1-1, with 7 bases identical to TRBD1. Losses at the gene ends were 1 base for V and 10 bases for J; bases not matched to a gene: 6. Germline V CDR1 and CDR2: SGHAT, FQNNGV. The CDR3 has 13 residues. CDR3 residues: CASSLGQGRRAFF. In DNA form, the CDR3 reads TGTGCCAGCAGCTTAGGACAGGGACGACGAGCTTTCTTT.

The J gene is TRBJ2-1, the V gene TRBV7-9; 7 positions agree with TRBD1. Germline loops: CDR1 SEHNR, CDR2 FQNEAQ (reference sequence). The V and J ends lost 2 bases and 2 bases, in that order; junction bases with no gene match: 3. CDR3 length: 15 amino acids. CDR3 nucleotides: TGTGCCAGCAGCTTACCAGGGGGTACCTACAATGAGCAGTTCTTC. This codes for CASSLPGGTYNEQFF.

The rearrangement uses TRBV5-1 and TRBJ2-1, with TRBD2 matching over 14 bases. The length of the CDR3 is 19 residues. From germline, CDR1 is SGHRS and CDR2 YFSETQ. V dropped 3 bases and J dropped 0; count of bases not matched to a gene: 8. The CDR3 protein is CASSSSGTSGSPSYNEQFF. The CDR3, as DNA: TGCGCCAGCAGCTCATCCGGGACTAGCGGGAGTCCCTCCTACAATGAGCAGTTCTTC.

This clone was detected only once. The rearrangement links TRBV4-2 to TRBJ2-5; the match to TRBD2 covers 10 bases. Germline CDR1 reads LGHNA; CDR2 reads YNFKEQ. After removal of 0 bases from V and 5 bases from J, the junction contained 12 bases not matched to a gene. There are 18 residues in the CDR3. CDR3 DNA: TGTGCCAGCAGCCAAGAGGTCGGACTAGCGGATCCTTGGGAGACCCAGTACTTC. Its protein is CASSQEVGLADPWETQYF.

This sequence joins TRBV5-1 and TRBJ1-1, with D maybe TRBD1 (6 bases). The V gene lost 5 bases and the J gene lost 4 bases, with 18 bases spanning the gap. Per the germline V gene, CDR1 is SGHRS and CDR2 is YFSETQ. This CDR3 comprises 15 residues. CDR3 amino acids: CASSRRKQGVTEAFF. In DNA, the CDR3 is TGCGCCAGCAGTCGGAGAAAACAGGGTGTCACTGAAGCTTTCTTT.

This clone showed up just once. V gene TRBV29-1 combines with J gene TRBJ2-1, with 8 bases matching TRBD2. Per germline, CDR1 SQVTM and CDR2 ANQGSEA. Trimming took 2 bases from V and 6 from J; bases not matched to a gene: 6. This CDR3 comprises 14 residues. The CDR3: CSVERMGTSNEQFF. The CDR3 DNA reads TGCAGCGTTGAACGGATGGGGACTAGCAATGAGCAGTTCTTC.

The chain carries TRBV6-5 and TRBJ2-7; 8 bases fit TRBD1. Unmatched junction bases numbered 6, after V lost 2 bases and J lost 6 bases. Germline V gene lookup returns CDR1 MNHEY and CDR2 SVGAGI. The CDR3 totals 14 residues. The CDR3 loop is CASSYLATGGEQYF. The CDR3 DNA follows: TGTGCCAGCAGTTACCTCGCAACAGGGGGCGAGCAGTACTTC.

The chain recombines TRBV6-1 with TRBJ1-1; no clear D gene. The CDR3 runs to 15 residues. Germline V gene sequence: CDR1 MNHNS, CDR2 SASEGT. Deletions cut 1 base from V and 6 bases from J, with 15 bases between. CDR3 sequence (DNA): TGTGCCAGCAGTGAAGTACCGGGTGGTTGGTCTGAAGCTTTCTTT. Its protein is CASSEVPGGWSEAFF.

This chain connects TRBV10-3 to TRBJ2-4, with a possible D match to TRBD1 (5 bases). Germline V lookup: CDR1 ENHRY, CDR2 SYGVKD. The CDR3 sequence is 16 residues long. Between the trimmed V and J ends, which lost 0 bases and 5 bases, there was a span of 14 bases. This CDR3 reads CAISESQQEPQNIQYF. DNA for the CDR3: TGTGCCATCAGTGAGTCTCAACAGGAACCTCAAAACATTCAGTACTTC.

The chain joins TRBV9 to TRBJ2-7; 9 bases fit TRBD2. Germline CDR1 reads SGDLS; CDR2 reads YYNGEE. This CDR3 has 15 residues. Losses at the gene ends were 0 bases for V and 3 bases for J; bases not matched to a gene: 4. Written as DNA, the CDR3 is TGTGCCAGCAGCGTAGATGCGGGAGGGAACTACGAGCAGTACTTC. Translating gives CASSVDAGGNYEQYF.

The J gene is TRBJ2-5, the V gene TRBV7-9, with 7 bases matching TRBD2. V lost 2 bases and J lost 2; bases outside the gene matches: 11. CDR1 and CDR2 (germline): SEHNR, FQNEAQ (reference sequence). The CDR3 runs to 17 residues. The CDR3 sequence: CASSLTFGAGAQETQYF. CDR3 sequence (DNA): TGTGCCAGCAGCTTAACTTTTGGGGCGGGAGCACAAGAGACCCAGTACTTC.

This rearrangement joins TRBV5-6 to TRBJ2-5, with TRBD1 as a possible D gene (6 bases). Germline CDR1 is SGHDT and CDR2 is YYEEEE. V shed 3 bases and J shed 1 base, with 10 bases lying between them. The length of the CDR3 is 14 residues. In DNA, the CDR3 is TGTGCCAGCAGCTCGGCGGACAGCCAAGAGACCCAGTACTTC. Encoded protein: CASSSADSQETQYF.

This chain connects TRBV15 to TRBJ2-7; 10 bases match TRBD2. The CDR3 loop spans 21 amino acids. The trim removed 0 bases at V and 2 bases at J, leaving 19 bases unmatched. CDR1 LNHNV and CDR2 YYDKDF come from the germline V gene (reference sequence). Written as DNA, the CDR3 is TGTGCCACCAGCAGAGACTTAAATATGGCGATAGCGGGAGGAACCCCCTACGAGCAGTACTTC. Residues: CATSRDLNMAIAGGTPYEQYF.

On this clone: The sample holds other DNA sequences that translate to the same CDR3. J is TRBJ2-7 and V is TRBV28; D is uncertain. Germline CDR1 is MDHEN and CDR2 is SYDVKM. The V gene lost 7 bases and the J gene lost 0 bases, with 7 bases spanning the gap. This CDR3 contains 12 residues. This CDR3 reads CASTPGSYEQYF. CDR3 nucleotides: TGTGCCAGCACCCCCGGCTCCTACGAGCAGTACTTC.

This chain links TRBV4-1 with TRBJ2-7; TRBD1 agrees at 9 bases. J was trimmed by 5 bases and V by 4 bases; bases with no gene match: 6. This CDR3 spans 14 amino acids. Germline assignment: CDR1 MGHRA and CDR2 YSYEKL. CDR3 amino acids: CASSPGDREDEQYF. In DNA form, the CDR3 reads TGCGCCAGCAGCCCCGGGGACAGGGAGGACGAGCAGTACTTC.

The chain carries TRBV28 and TRBJ1-3; D gene ambiguous. This CDR3 contains 14 residues. V lost 1 base and J 2 bases, leaving 6 bases between the germline ends. Germline loops: CDR1 MDHEN, CDR2 SYDVKM. CDR3 loop: CASSLFRAGNTIYF. Here the CDR3 DNA reads TGTGCCAGCAGTTTATTTAGAGCTGGAAACACCATATATTTT.

V is TRBV4-2 and J is TRBJ2-3; 8 bases align to TRBD2. V lost 6 bases to trimming and J lost 3 bases; unmatched junction nucleotides: 8. Germline CDR1 is LGHNA and CDR2 is YNFKEQ. The length of the CDR3 is 15 residues. In DNA, the CDR3 is TGTGCCAGCAGGCCCCTGGGACTAGATACAGATACGCAGTATTTT. This gives the protein CASRPLGLDTDTQYF.

V is TRBV7-3 and J is TRBJ2-3, with TRBD2 as a possible D gene (5 bases). Trimming shortened V by 1 base and J by 5 bases, and 10 bases separated the two germline ends. CDR1 is SGHTA and CDR2 is FQGTGA in the germline V gene. The CDR3 consists of 14 residues. The CDR3 DNA is TGTGCCAGCAGCTTAAGAGGGCTTTTAGATACGCAGTATTTT. It encodes CASSLRGLLDTQYF.

The rearrangement joins TRBV5-1 to TRBJ2-2; D uncertain. The CDR3 spans 13 residues. Deletions cut 2 bases from V and 8 bases from J, with 10 bases between. Germline loops: CDR1 SGHRS, CDR2 YFSETQ. In nucleotides, the CDR3 is TGCGCCAGCAGCTTTACAGACGCGGGGGAGCTGTTTTTT. As protein: CASSFTDAGELFF.

As concerns this clone: This specimen includes other DNA sequences encoding the same CDR3. This chain connects TRBV30 to TRBJ1-2, with 7 positions matching TRBD1. The J segment lost 8 bases and the V segment lost 5 bases, leaving 8 bases of the junction unmatched. The CDR3 covers 12 residues. Per the germline V gene, CDR1 is GTSNPN and CDR2 is SVGIG (reference sequence). DNA of the CDR3: TGTGCCTGGGGATATGGACAGGAAGGCTACACCTTC. This encodes CAWGYGQEGYTF.

The chain links TRBV30 to TRBJ1-2, with a weak D call TRBD1 (5 bases). The CDR3 has 18 amino acids. Germline CDR1 and CDR2: GTSNPN and SVGIG (reference sequence). Trimming removed 0 bases from V and 5 bases from J, with 25 bases in between. CDR3 sequence (DNA): TGTGCCTGGAGTGTCGGGTGGGGCAGGGAAAGACGAAGATATGGCTACACCTTC. This sequence encodes CAWSVGWGRERRRYGYTF.

The rearrangement joins TRBV7-8 to TRBJ1-1, with 7 nucleotides matching TRBD1. The CDR3 sequence is 16 residues long. The germline V gene has CDR1 SGHVS and CDR2 FQNEAQ. J gave up 1 base and V 2 bases, and 7 bases lay outside the gene matches. The CDR3 region has the DNA TGTGCCAGCAGCTTATTTTCCGGGACAGCGAACACTGAAGCTTTCTTT. It is translated as CASSLFSGTANTEAFF.

The chain carries TRBV9 and TRBJ2-1, with 13 bases lining up with TRBD2. The CDR3 totals 17 residues. V gave up 0 bases and J gave up 7 bases; unmatched junction bases: 7. Germline V gives CDR1 SGDLS, CDR2 YYNGEE. The CDR3 protein is CASSVGSGLAGVNEQFF. DNA for the CDR3: TGTGCCAGCAGCGTAGGATCAGGACTAGCGGGAGTGAATGAGCAGTTCTTC.

Here the CDR3 DNA reads TGCGCCAGCAGCTTGGAAAATTTTGGCGGGACAGATACGCAGTATTTT. Encoded protein: CASSLENFGGTDTQYF. This sequence joins TRBV5-1 and TRBJ2-3, with a weak D call TRBD2 (5 bases). The CDR3 is made up of 16 amino acids. CDR1 is SGHRS and CDR2 is YFSETQ in the germline V gene. Trimming took off 0 bases at V and 3 bases at J, with 14 bases between the two ends.

The V call is TRBV27, the J call TRBJ1-4, with unresolved D. CDR1 is MNHEY, CDR2 SMNVEV, per germline (reference sequence). With 4 bases removed from V and 3 bases from J, the gap between germline ends came to 12 bases. This CDR3 contains 15 residues. The CDR3 loop is CASSSQPHPNEKLFF. CDR3 DNA: TGTGCCAGCAGTTCACAGCCACATCCTAATGAAAAACTGTTTTTT.

The chain recombines TRBV4-1 with TRBJ1-2; D not resolved. In germline, CDR1 is MGHRA, CDR2 YSYEKL. The CDR3 runs to 15 residues. V was pared by 3 bases and J by 4 bases, with 15 bases between. The DNA for the CDR3 is TGCGCCAGCAGCCAGAACCACGGTTTAGTCTATGGCTACACCTTC. This codes for CASSQNHGLVYGYTF.

The chain joins TRBV9 to TRBJ1-1; D not certain. This CDR3 contains 11 residues. Trimming shortened V by 0 bases and J by 10 bases, and 7 bases separated the two germline ends. Germline V gene sequence: CDR1 SGDLS, CDR2 YYNGEE. The CDR3 DNA is TGTGCCAGCAGCGTAGGGGCTGTAGCTTTCTTT. This sequence encodes CASSVGAVAFF. Complete variable domain (other parts from reference TRBV9 and TRBJ1-1): DSGVTQTPKHLITATGQRVTLRCSPRSGDLSVYWYQQSLDQGLQFLIQYYNGEERAKGNILERFSAQQFPDLHSELNLSSLELGDSALYFCASSVGAVAFFGQGTRLTVV.